The TCR beta chain described here comes from a study of immune characterization of retroperitoneal liposarcoma. TCRdb reprocessed the PCR reads with MiXCR, giving one entry per CDR3 protein. The profile shows fewer than 3,000 distinct CDR3 sequences, roughly a quarter of them singletons. The V gene lost 1 base and the J gene lost 5 bases, with 17 bases spanning the gap. CDR3 length: 16 amino acids. CDR1 is MNHNS, CDR2 SASEGT, per germline. The receptor's source is a male donor with retroperitoneal liposarcoma. Sequencing was done on a sample of tumor tissue. The genes are TRBV6-1 and TRBJ1-2, with a weak D call TRBD1 (6 bases). The CDR3 loop reads CASSEGGAGTPYGYTF. The CDR3 nucleotides read TGTGCCAGCAGTGAAGGGGGGGCAGGGACACCATATGGCTACACCTTC.